This T cell receptor beta chain was retrieved from a study of blood T cell repertoires in COVID-19. In the study overall: Collection of acute and convalescent COVID-19 samples took place in the United States, Italy and Spain. T cells, B-cell-depleted T cells, or PBMCs provided the cDNA or gDNA that served as material.

This CDR3 spans 16 amino acids. The V and J ends lost 4 bases and 0 bases, in that order; junction bases with no gene match: 8. Per germline, CDR1 SGDLS and CDR2 YYNGEE. The repertoire was sequenced with immunoSEQ multiplex PCR; TCRdb's copy has only in-frame clones and lacks some. This table holds about 130,000 clones, about four fifths found once. The sequencing input was peripheral blood. The rearrangement joins TRBV9 to TRBJ2-3; 7 positions agree with TRBD2. The source is a man aged 40-50 years with active or convalescent COVID-19. CDR3 nucleotide sequence: TGTGCCAGCAGCAAAATAGCGGGTCGGAGCACAGATACGCAGTATTTT. Translated, it gives CASSKIAGRSTDTQYF.